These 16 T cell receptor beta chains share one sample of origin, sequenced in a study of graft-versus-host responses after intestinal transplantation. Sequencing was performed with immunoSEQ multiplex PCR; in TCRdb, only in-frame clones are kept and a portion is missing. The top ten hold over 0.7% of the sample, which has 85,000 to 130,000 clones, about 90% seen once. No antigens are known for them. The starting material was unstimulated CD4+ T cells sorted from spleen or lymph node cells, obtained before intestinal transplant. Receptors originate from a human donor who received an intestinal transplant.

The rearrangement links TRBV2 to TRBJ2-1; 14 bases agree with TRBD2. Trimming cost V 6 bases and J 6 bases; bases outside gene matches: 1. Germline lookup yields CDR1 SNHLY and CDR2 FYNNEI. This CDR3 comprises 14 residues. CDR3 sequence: CASRGLAGVNEQFF. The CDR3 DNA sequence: TGTGCCAGCAGGGGACTAGCGGGAGTCAATGAGCAGTTCTTC. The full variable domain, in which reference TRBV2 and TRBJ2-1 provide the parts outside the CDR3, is EPEVTQTPSHQVTQMGQEVILRCVPISNHLYFYWYRQILGQKVEFLVSFYNNEISEKSEIFDDQFSVERPDGSNFTLKIRSTKLEDSAMYFCASRGLAGVNEQFFGPGTRLTVL.

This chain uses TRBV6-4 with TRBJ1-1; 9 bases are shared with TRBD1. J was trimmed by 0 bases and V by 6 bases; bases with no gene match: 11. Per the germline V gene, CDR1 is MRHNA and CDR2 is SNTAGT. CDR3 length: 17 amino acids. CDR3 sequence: CASRPGQGKSLNTEAFF. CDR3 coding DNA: TGTGCCAGCAGACCGGGACAGGGAAAATCGCTGAACACTGAAGCTTTCTTT.

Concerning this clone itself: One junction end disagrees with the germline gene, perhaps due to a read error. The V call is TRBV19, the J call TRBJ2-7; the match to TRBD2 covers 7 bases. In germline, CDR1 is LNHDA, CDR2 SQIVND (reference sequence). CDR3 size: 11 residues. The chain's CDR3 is CASTLKRAGRF. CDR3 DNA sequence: TGTGCCAGTACCCTCAAGAGAGCGGGGCGGTTC.

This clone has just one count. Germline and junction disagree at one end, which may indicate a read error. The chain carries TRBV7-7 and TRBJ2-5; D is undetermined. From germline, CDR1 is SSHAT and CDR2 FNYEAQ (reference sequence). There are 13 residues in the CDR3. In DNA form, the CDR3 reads TGTGCCAGCAGCTTAGCTCTTGAGGAGCCCCTGGACTTC. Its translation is CASSLALEEPLDF.

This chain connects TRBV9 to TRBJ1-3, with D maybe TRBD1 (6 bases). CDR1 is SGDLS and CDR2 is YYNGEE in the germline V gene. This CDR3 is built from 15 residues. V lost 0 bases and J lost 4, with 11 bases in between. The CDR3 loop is CASSVDPGAGNTIYF. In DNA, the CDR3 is TGTGCCAGCAGCGTAGATCCGGGGGCCGGAAACACCATATATTTT.

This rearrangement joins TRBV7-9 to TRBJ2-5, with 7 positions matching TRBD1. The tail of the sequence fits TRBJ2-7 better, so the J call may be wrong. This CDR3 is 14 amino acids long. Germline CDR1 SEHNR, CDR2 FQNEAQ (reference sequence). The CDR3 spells CASSPRTGPNEQYF. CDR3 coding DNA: TGTGCCAGCAGCCCTCGGACAGGACCAAACGAGCAGTACTTC.

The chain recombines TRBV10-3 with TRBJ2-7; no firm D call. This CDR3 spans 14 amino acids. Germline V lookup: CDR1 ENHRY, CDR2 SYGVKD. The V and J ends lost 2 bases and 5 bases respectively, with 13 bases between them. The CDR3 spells CAISEPELRNEQYF. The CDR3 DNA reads TGTGCCATCAGTGAGCCAGAGTTGCGGAACGAGCAGTACTTC.

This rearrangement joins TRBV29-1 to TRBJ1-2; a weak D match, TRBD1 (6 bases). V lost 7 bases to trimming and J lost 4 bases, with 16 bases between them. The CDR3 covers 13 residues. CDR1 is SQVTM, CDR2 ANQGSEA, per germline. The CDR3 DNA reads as TGCAGCGCCTACAGGGATCCTCTCTATGGCTACACCTTC. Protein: CSAYRDPLYGYTF. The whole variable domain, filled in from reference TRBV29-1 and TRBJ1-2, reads SAVISQKPSRDICQRGTSLTIQCQVDSQVTMMFWYRQQPGQSLTLIATANQGSEATYESGFVIDKFPISRPNLTFSTLTVSNMSPEDSSIYLCSAYRDPLYGYTFGSGTRLTVV.

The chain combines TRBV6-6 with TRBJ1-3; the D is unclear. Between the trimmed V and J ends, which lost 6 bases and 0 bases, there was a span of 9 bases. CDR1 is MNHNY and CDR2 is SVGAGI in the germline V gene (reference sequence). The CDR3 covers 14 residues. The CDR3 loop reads CASSELVSGNTIYF. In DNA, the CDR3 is TGTGCCAGCAGCGAATTAGTCTCTGGAAACACCATATATTTT.

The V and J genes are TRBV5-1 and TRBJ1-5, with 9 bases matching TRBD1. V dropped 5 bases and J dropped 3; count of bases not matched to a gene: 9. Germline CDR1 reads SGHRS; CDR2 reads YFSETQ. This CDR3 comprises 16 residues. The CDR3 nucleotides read TGCGCCAGCAGGGCTGGGACAGGGACTTCCAATCAGCCCCAGCATTTT. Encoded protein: CASRAGTGTSNQPQHF.

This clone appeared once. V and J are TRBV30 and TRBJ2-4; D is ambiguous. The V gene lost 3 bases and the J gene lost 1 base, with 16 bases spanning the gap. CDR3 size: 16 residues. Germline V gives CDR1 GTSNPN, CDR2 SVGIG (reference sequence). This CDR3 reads CAWRRAFSDAKNIQYF. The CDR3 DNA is TGTGCCTGGAGGAGAGCCTTCTCGGATGCCAAAAACATTCAGTACTTC.

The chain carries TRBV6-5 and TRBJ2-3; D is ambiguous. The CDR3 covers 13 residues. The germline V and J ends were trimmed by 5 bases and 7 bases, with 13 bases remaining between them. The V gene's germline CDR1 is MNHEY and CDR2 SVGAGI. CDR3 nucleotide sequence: TGTGCCAGCAGTCCGAGGAAGGCTTATACGCAGTATTTT. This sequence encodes CASSPRKAYTQYF.

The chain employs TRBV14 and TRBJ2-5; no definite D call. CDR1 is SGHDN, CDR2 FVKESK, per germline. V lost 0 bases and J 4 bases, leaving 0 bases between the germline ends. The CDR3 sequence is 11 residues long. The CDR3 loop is CASSQEETQYF. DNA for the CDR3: TGTGCCAGCAGCCAAGAAGAGACCCAGTACTTC. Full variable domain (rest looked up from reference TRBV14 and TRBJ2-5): EAGVTQFPSHSVIEKGQTVTLRCDPISGHDNLYWYRRVMGKEIKFLLHFVKESKQDESGMPNNRFLAERTGGTYSTLKVQPAELEDSGVYFCASSQEETQYFGPGTRLLVL.

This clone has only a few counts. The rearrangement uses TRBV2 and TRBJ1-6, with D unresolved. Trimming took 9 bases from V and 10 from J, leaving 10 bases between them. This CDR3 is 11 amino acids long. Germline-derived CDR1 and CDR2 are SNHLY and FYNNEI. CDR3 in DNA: TGTGCCAGTACGTTCAACTCACCCCTCCACTTT. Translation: CASTFNSPLHF.

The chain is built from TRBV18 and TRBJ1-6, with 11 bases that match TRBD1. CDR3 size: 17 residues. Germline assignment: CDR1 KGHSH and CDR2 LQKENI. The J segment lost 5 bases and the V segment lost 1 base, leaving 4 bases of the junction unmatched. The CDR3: CASSPRDRGAHNSPLHF. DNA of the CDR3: TGTGCCAGCTCACCACGGGACAGGGGGGCCCATAATTCACCCCTCCACTTT.

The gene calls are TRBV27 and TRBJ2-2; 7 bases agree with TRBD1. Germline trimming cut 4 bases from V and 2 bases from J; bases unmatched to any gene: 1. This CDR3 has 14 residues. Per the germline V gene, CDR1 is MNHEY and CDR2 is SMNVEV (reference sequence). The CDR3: CASSWDRNTGELFF. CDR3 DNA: TGTGCCAGCAGTTGGGACAGAAACACCGGGGAGCTGTTTTTT.